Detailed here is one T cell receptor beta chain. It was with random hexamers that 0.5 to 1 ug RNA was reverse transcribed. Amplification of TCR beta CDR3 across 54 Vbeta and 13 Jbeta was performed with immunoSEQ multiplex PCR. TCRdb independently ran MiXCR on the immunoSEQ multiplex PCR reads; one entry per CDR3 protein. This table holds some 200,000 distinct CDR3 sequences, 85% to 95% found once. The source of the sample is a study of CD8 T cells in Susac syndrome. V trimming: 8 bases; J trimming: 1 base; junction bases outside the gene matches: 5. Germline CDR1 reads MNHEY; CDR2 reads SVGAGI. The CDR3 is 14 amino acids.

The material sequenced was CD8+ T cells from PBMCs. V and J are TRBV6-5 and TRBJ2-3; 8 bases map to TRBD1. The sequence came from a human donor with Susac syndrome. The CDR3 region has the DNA TGTGCCAGCCGACCGGGACAGGGCACAGATACGCAGTATTTT. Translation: CASRPGQGTDTQYF.